Below, 31 T cell receptor beta chains from the same sample are listed, as sequenced in a study of metastatic and nonmetastatic thyroid tumors. Thyroid surgery was performed in patients who had received no treatment beforehand. TCRdb re-clonotyped the PCR reads through MiXCR. Of tens of thousands of clones listed, 9.5% to 15% are singletons. Sequenced sample: tumor tissue. The receptors stem from a female donor with papillary thyroid cancer or a benign thyroid nodule (not recorded which). Some clones in this sample may be carry-over from other donors' samples.

Turning to this clone: A much larger clone differs from this one at a single base, so this may be a read error. The chain carries TRBV2 and TRBJ1-1; D is perhaps TRBD1 (5 bases). The CDR3 spans 15 residues. V dropped 7 bases and J dropped 4 bases, with 19 bases sitting between them. Germline lookup yields CDR1 SNHLY and CDR2 FYNNEI. In nucleotides, the CDR3 is TGTGCCAGCAACCAGGGCCGAAGGTTTTCCACTGAAGCTTTCTTT. Amino acid sequence: CASNQGRRFSTEAFF.

Ten or more counts support this clone. V usage is TRBV9 and J usage is TRBJ1-2, with D possibly TRBD1 on 6 matching bases. The V gene's germline CDR1 is SGDLS and CDR2 YYNGEE. V dropped 0 bases and J dropped 8 bases, with 17 bases sitting between them. CDR3 length equals 15 residues. This CDR3 is CASSVGHRESEGYTF. The CDR3 nucleotides are TGTGCCAGCAGCGTAGGCCACAGGGAATCTGAGGGCTACACCTTC.

This clone was picked up many times. The chain joins TRBV9 to TRBJ2-7, with 7 bases aligning to TRBD2. The length of the CDR3 is 14 residues. The germline V gene encodes CDR1 SGDLS and CDR2 YYNGEE. J was trimmed by 7 bases and V by 3 bases; bases with no gene match: 10. CDR3 sequence (DNA): TGTGCCAGCAGCGGGACTCAGTGGGGGGGAGAGCAGTACTTC. As protein: CASSGTQWGGEQYF.

Ten or more counts support this clone. The rearrangement joins TRBV27 to TRBJ1-1; TRBD1 matches at 8 bases. The CDR3 spans 14 residues. Germline V CDR1 and CDR2: MNHEY, SMNVEV (reference sequence). J lost 0 bases, V lost 7 bases, and 4 bases had no gene match. The CDR3 protein is CASTQTGVNTEAFF. CDR3 nucleotide sequence: TGTGCCAGCACCCAGACAGGGGTGAACACTGAAGCTTTCTTT.

This chain connects TRBV10-2 to TRBJ2-5; TRBD1 is a possible D gene (6 bases). The CDR3 has 16 amino acids. Per the germline V gene, CDR1 is WSHSY and CDR2 is SAAADI. V lost 6 bases and J 7 bases, leaving 24 bases between the germline ends. CDR3 protein: CASRPPGQSVRMTQYF. Here the CDR3 DNA reads TGCGCCAGCAGACCCCCCGGACAGTCCGTGCGGATGACCCAGTACTTC.

This clone was counted many times. The rearrangement joins TRBV20-1 to TRBJ2-2, with D possibly called TRBD1 or TRBD2 (5 bases each). In germline, CDR1 is DFQATT, CDR2 SNEGSKA (reference sequence). V gave up 1 base and J gave up 9 bases, with 15 bases separating them. The CDR3 is made up of 14 amino acids. As DNA, the CDR3 is TGCAGTGCTAGAGGGGGCCCGACTATTAGGGAGCTGTTTTTT. It codes for CSARGGPTIRELFF.

The chain employs TRBV7-9 and TRBJ1-4; 7 bases match TRBD1. CDR3 size: 15 residues. Germline CDR1 is SEHNR and CDR2 is FQNEAQ (reference sequence). The V and J ends lost 5 bases and 0 bases, in that order; junction bases with no gene match: 3. DNA for the CDR3: TGTGCCAGCAGCCGCACAGGGGCAACTAATGAAAAACTGTTTTTT. This encodes CASSRTGATNEKLFF.

The count of this clone is one. The rearrangement uses TRBV5-1 and TRBJ2-7; D is unclear. This CDR3 region has 14 residues. V lost 1 base and J 5 bases, leaving 13 bases between the germline ends. Germline loops: CDR1 SGHRS, CDR2 YFSETQ. The CDR3 DNA follows: TGCGCCAGCAGCTTGTCGGGTAGGATGAACGAGCAGTACTTC. This translates into CASSLSGRMNEQYF.

The table lists this clone with many counts. The chain uses TRBV27 and TRBJ2-1; D is undetermined. Germline V gives CDR1 MNHEY, CDR2 SMNVEV (reference sequence). Trimming pared 5 bases from V and 10 bases from J, leaving 15 bases between. This CDR3 region has 13 residues. The CDR3 sequence is CASSPTTLREQFF. CDR3 in DNA: TGTGCCAGCAGTCCGACGACCCTAAGGGAGCAGTTCTTC.

This clone appeared many times. The chain recombines TRBV28 with TRBJ1-2; D ambiguous. The germline CDR1 and CDR2 sequences are MDHEN and SYDVKM. The V end was cut by 1 base, the J end by 12 bases, with 15 bases between. The CDR3 totals 13 residues. The chain's CDR3 is CASSLLGGLGHTF. DNA for the CDR3: TGTGCCAGCAGTTTATTGGGAGGGCTCGGCCACACCTTC.

This clone was seen repeatedly, ten times or more. The genes are TRBV24-1 and TRBJ1-1; no firm D call. Trimming removed 5 bases from V and 0 bases from J, with 9 bases in between. The V gene's germline CDR1 is KGHDR and CDR2 SFDVKD. The CDR3 contains 14 residues. CDR3 protein: CATSGRQLNTEAFF. DNA of the CDR3: TGTGCCACCAGTGGACGGCAACTGAACACTGAAGCTTTCTTT.

The V gene is TRBV6-1, the J gene TRBJ2-1, with TRBD2 matching 11 bases. CDR3 length equals 12 residues. Germline CDR1 reads MNHNS; CDR2 reads SASEGT. CDR3 in DNA: TGTGCGGGGACTAGCGGATACAATGAGCAGTTCTTC. The encoded protein is CAGTSGYNEQFF.

This clone was detected many times. The chain joins TRBV5-1 to TRBJ2-7; no clear D gene. Looked up from germline, CDR1 is SGHRS and CDR2 is YFSETQ. The CDR3 totals 13 residues. V lost 2 bases to trimming and J lost 3 bases, with 9 bases between them. The chain's CDR3 is CASSLRDNYEQYF. As DNA, the CDR3 is TGCGCCAGCAGCTTAAGGGATAACTACGAGCAGTACTTC.

This clone was seen repeatedly, ten times or more. This may come from a read error, since a much larger clone is one base off. Other DNA sequences in this sample translate to the same CDR3. The chain combines TRBV5-1 with TRBJ1-2, with 9 bases lining up with TRBD1. Germline-derived CDR1 and CDR2 are SGHRS and YFSETQ. The junction had 7 bases not matched to a gene; V was cut back by 3 bases and J by 4 bases. This CDR3 spans 15 amino acids. CDR3 nucleotides: TGCGCCAGCAGCTCGCGACAGGGGGAGGGCTATGGCTACACCTTC. Encoded protein: CASSSRQGEGYGYTF.

This clone has at least ten counts. The chain uses TRBV2 and TRBJ1-5; D unresolved. V dropped 2 bases and J dropped 5 bases, with 10 bases sitting between them. Germline loops: CDR1 SNHLY, CDR2 FYNNEI. The CDR3 extends over 14 amino acids. The CDR3 DNA follows: TGTGCCAGCAGTGAATCTGACCTTTATCAGCCCCAGCATTTT. This sequence encodes CASSESDLYQPQHF.

This clone was recorded at least ten times. This chain connects TRBV2 to TRBJ2-1, with TRBD2 matching 9 bases. CDR3 length equals 15 residues. Germline values: CDR1 SNHLY, CDR2 FYNNEI. V lost 5 bases to trimming and J lost 8 bases; unmatched junction nucleotides: 10. The CDR3 spells CASSPRLAALHEQFF. The DNA for the CDR3 is TGTGCCAGCAGTCCTCGACTAGCGGCTTTACATGAGCAGTTCTTC. Full variable domain (rest looked up from reference TRBV2 and TRBJ2-1): EPEVTQTPSHQVTQMGQEVILRCVPISNHLYFYWYRQILGQKVEFLVSFYNNEISEKSEIFDDQFSVERPDGSNFTLKIRSTKLEDSAMYFCASSPRLAALHEQFFGPGTRLTVL.

Remarks on this clone: It may be a read error: a sequence one base away is much more abundant. This sequence joins TRBV20-1 and TRBJ2-7; D is perhaps TRBD2 (5 bases). The CDR3 totals 14 residues. Germline V lookup: CDR1 DFQATT, CDR2 SNEGSKA (reference sequence). In DNA, the CDR3 is TGCGGTGCTAGAGGGAATCGGGCGTCCTACGAGCAGTACTTC. Its protein product is CGARGNRASYEQYF.

This clone was seen many times. This chain joins TRBV11-2 and TRBJ2-2; 8 positions match TRBD2. The CDR3 length is 18 residues. The V segment lost 0 bases and the J segment 3 bases; nucleotides outside the gene matches: 9. Germline V gene data show CDR1 as SGHAT and CDR2 as FQNNGV. CDR3 in amino acids: CASSLDIVAGGYTGELFF. CDR3 DNA sequence: TGTGCCAGCAGCTTAGATATTGTGGCGGGAGGTTACACCGGGGAGCTGTTTTTT. The variable domain in full, completed from reference TRBV11-2 and TRBJ2-2, reads EAGVAQSPRYKIIEKRQSVAFWCNPISGHATLYWYQQILGQGPKLLIQFQNNGVVDDSQLPKDRFSAERLKGVDSTLKIQPAKLEDSAVYLCASSLDIVAGGYTGELFFGEGSRLTVL.

In its sample, this clone was seen many times. V is TRBV5-6 and J is TRBJ2-7, with D perhaps matching TRBD2 (5 bases). From germline, CDR1 is SGHDT and CDR2 YYEEEE. V was shortened by 4 bases and J by 2 bases, with 16 bases between the two germline ends. This CDR3 is 15 amino acids long. As DNA, the CDR3 is TGTGCCAGCAGCCCACCCGGGGTAACAGCCTACGAGCAGTACTTC. Translating it yields CASSPPGVTAYEQYF.

To note about this clone: Being one base from a much bigger clone, this may be a read error. CDR3 bases: TGTGCCAGCAGATACAGGGTCCCCTACGAGCAGTACTTC. Its protein is CASRYRVPYEQYF. The rearrangement joins TRBV28 to TRBJ2-7; a weak D match, TRBD1 (6 bases). The V gene's germline CDR1 is MDHEN and CDR2 SYDVKM. The V gene lost 6 bases and the J gene lost 2 bases, with 11 bases spanning the gap. The length of the CDR3 is 13 residues. The full variable domain, with the rest looked up from reference TRBV28 and TRBJ2-7, is DVKVTQSSRYLVKRTGEKVFLECVQDMDHENMFWYRQDPGLGLRLIYFSYDVKMKEKGDIPEGYSVSREKKERFSLILESASTNQTSMYLCASRYRVPYEQYFGPGTRLTVT.

The table lists this clone with many counts. The CDR3 spells CATKEIRAADTQYF. The CDR3 bases are TGCGCCACCAAGGAGATTCGGGCCGCAGATACGCAGTATTTT. The genes are TRBV10-2 and TRBJ2-3; D gene unclear. Germline CDR1 and CDR2: WSHSY and SAAADI. The CDR3 has 14 residues. V was clipped by 10 bases and J by 4 bases, with 18 bases between them.

This clone was seen many times. The V gene is TRBV27, the J gene TRBJ2-1; D call uncertain. The CDR3 consists of 15 residues. V was pared by 3 bases and J by 5 bases, with 14 bases between. Germline V gives CDR1 MNHEY, CDR2 SMNVEV (reference sequence). Written as DNA, the CDR3 is TGTGCCAGCAGTTTCTCACCTTCCCCCCACAATGAGCAGTTCTTC. Its protein is CASSFSPSPHNEQFF.

This clone was seen ten or more times. Written as DNA, the CDR3 is TGTGCCAGCAGCTTAGAGACTAGAAGGGGAGAGCAGTACTTC. Its protein product is CASSLETRRGEQYF. The V and J genes are TRBV11-3 and TRBJ2-7; tentatively, D is TRBD2 (6 bases). The CDR3 covers 14 residues. Germline V CDR1 and CDR2: SGHNT, YENEEA. Trimming pared 0 bases from V and 7 bases from J, leaving 13 bases between. Using reference TRBV11-3 and TRBJ2-7 for the parts outside the CDR3, the full variable domain is EAGVVQSPRYKIIEKKQPVAFWCNPISGHNTLYWYLQNLGQGPELLIRYENEEAVDDSQLPKDRFSAERLKGVDSTLKIQPAELGDSAVYLCASSLETRRGEQYFGPGTRLTVT.

This clone was recorded once. A much more abundant neighbour one base away suggests this may be a read error. This rearrangement joins TRBV5-1 to TRBJ2-5; no clear D gene. CDR3 size: 17 residues. Germline CDR1 and CDR2: SGHRS and YFSETQ. CDR3 in amino acids: CASSFGYGEVSRETPYF. As DNA, the CDR3 is TGCGCCAGCAGCTTTGGGTACGGTGAAGTTTCACGAGAGACCCCGTACTTC.

This clone was picked up many times. V is TRBV5-4 and J is TRBJ2-7; D may correspond to TRBD1 or TRBD2 (5 bases each). Germline values: CDR1 SGHNT, CDR2 YYREEE (reference sequence). Trimming stripped 0 bases from V and 2 bases from J, with 12 bases between. The CDR3 runs to 15 residues. CDR3 in DNA: TGTGCCAGCAGCTTGGTCAGGGACGGAGCCTACGAGCAGTACTTC. It is translated as CASSLVRDGAYEQYF.

This clone was counted at least ten times. This chain's CDR3 is CASSMRRGTEAFF. CDR3 sequence (DNA): TGTGCCAGTAGTATGCGGAGGGGCACTGAAGCTTTCTTT. The chain combines TRBV19 with TRBJ1-1; maybe TRBD1 (5 bases). CDR1 and CDR2 from the germline V gene are LNHDA and SQIVND (reference sequence). V lost 3 bases to trimming and J lost 4 bases, with 9 bases between them. This CDR3 contains 13 residues.

This clone was picked up many times. V usage is TRBV9 and J usage is TRBJ1-1; D may be TRBD1 (5 bases). The CDR3 loop spans 14 amino acids. V was pared by 2 bases and J by 1 base, with 9 bases between. CDR1 is SGDLS, CDR2 YYNGEE, per germline. CDR3 protein: CASSVRDRNTEAFF. CDR3 coding DNA: TGTGCCAGCAGCGTCAGGGATCGGAACACTGAAGCTTTCTTT. Full variable domain (remainder filled in from reference TRBV9 and TRBJ1-1): DSGVTQTPKHLITATGQRVTLRCSPRSGDLSVYWYQQSLDQGLQFLIQYYNGEERAKGNILERFSAQQFPDLHSELNLSSLELGDSALYFCASSVRDRNTEAFFGQGTRLTVV.

This clone was counted ten times or more. V and J are TRBV5-6 and TRBJ2-3, with TRBD1 matching over 9 bases. The germline CDR1 and CDR2 sequences are SGHDT and YYEEEE. The CDR3 length is 16 residues. V lost 4 bases and J lost 2; bases outside the gene matches: 8. The chain's CDR3 is CASSPPGQGLTDTQYF. CDR3 DNA: TGTGCCAGCAGCCCACCGGGACAGGGCCTCACAGATACGCAGTATTTT. The whole variable domain, filled in from reference TRBV5-6 and TRBJ2-3, reads DAGVTQSPTHLIKTRGQQVTLRCSPKSGHDTVSWYQQALGQGPQFIFQYYEEEERQRGNFPDRFSGHQFPNYSSELNVNALLLGDSALYLCASSPPGQGLTDTQYFGPGTRLTVL.

This clone was counted between two and nine times. A much larger clone is a single base away; this may be a read error. The rearrangement links TRBV10-2 to TRBJ2-1, with D uncertain. From germline, CDR1 is WSHSY and CDR2 SAAADI. This CDR3 spans 14 amino acids. V dropped 2 bases and J dropped 4 bases, with 9 bases sitting between them. The CDR3 spells CASSEPEVYNEQFF. DNA for the CDR3: TGCGCCAGCAGTGAGCCCGAGGTTTACAATGAGCAGTTCTTC.

This clone has at least ten counts. J is TRBJ2-7 and V is TRBV11-3; D perhaps matches TRBD1 (6 bases). V was cut by 1 base and J by 6 bases, with 13 bases left in between. Germline values: CDR1 SGHNT, CDR2 YENEEA. The CDR3 loop spans 14 amino acids. The CDR3: CASSLGYRVGEQYF. CDR3 sequence (DNA): TGTGCCAGCAGCTTAGGCTACAGGGTTGGCGAGCAGTACTTC.

This clone was seen at least ten times. This specimen includes other DNA sequences encoding the same CDR3. V is TRBV20-1 and J is TRBJ2-7, with 16 bases matching TRBD2. Losses at the gene ends were 5 bases for V and 4 bases for J; bases not matched to a gene: 2. Germline V gene data show CDR1 as DFQATT and CDR2 as SNEGSKA (reference sequence). This CDR3 contains 14 residues. CDR3 bases: TGCAGTGCTTGGGGACTAGCGGGAGGGTACGAGCAGTACTTC. Amino acids: CSAWGLAGGYEQYF.